This record concerns one T cell receptor (beta chain) sequence. This record comes from a study of identifying expanded T cells in peripheral blood. This CDR3 is built from 16 residues. Trimming stripped 2 bases from V and 0 bases from J, with 9 bases between. CDR1 is SGHTS and CDR2 is YDEGEE in the germline V gene. Sequencing used immunoSEQ multiplex PCR; TCRdb keeps in-frame clones, though not all of them. The sample yields about 78,000 clones, roughly 86% seen once. This TCR was sampled from a person aged 18-70 years in good health. Sequenced material: blood. The rearrangement uses TRBV5-8 and TRBJ2-6, with D possibly matching TRBD2 (5 bases). CDR3 sequence reads: CASSFGVYSGANVLTF. CDR3 DNA sequence: TGTGCCAGCAGCTTCGGGGTCTACTCTGGGGCCAACGTCCTGACTTTC.